These 16 T cell receptor beta chains were sequenced from one sample in a study of Tregs in tolerant kidney transplant recipients. Some clones are missing from TCRdb's copy, which holds only in-frame ones; the method was immunoSEQ multiplex PCR. The repertoire consists of about 8,600 clones, with about 44% occurring once and the leading ten covering roughly 5%. Their specific antigens are unknown. Sequenced input: CD4+ T cells from blood cultured with allogeneic cells. The source is a human donor in good health.

This clone is classed as medium-sized (0.01 to 0.1%). The J gene is TRBJ1-4, the V gene TRBV30, with D unclear. The CDR3 is 13 residues long. The V gene lost 2 bases and the J gene lost 5 bases, with 9 bases spanning the gap. Germline V CDR1 and CDR2: GTSNPN, SVGIG (reference sequence). CDR3 bases: TGTGCCTGGAGTTCGGCCTTCAATGAAAAACTGTTTTTT. It codes for CAWSSAFNEKLFF.

The chain combines TRBV5-1 with TRBJ1-1, with D unresolved. There are 16 residues in the CDR3. The germline V gene encodes CDR1 SGHRS and CDR2 YFSETQ. Trimming removed 0 bases from V and 3 bases from J, with 15 bases in between. In nucleotides, the CDR3 is TGCGCCAGCAGCTTGGGTTCGGGATCGCGGGACACTGAAGCTTTCTTT. This encodes CASSLGSGSRDTEAFF.

This clone was seen more than once but under ten times. A much larger clone lies a single base off, so this may be a read error. The same CDR3 is also encoded by other DNA sequences in this sample. V gene TRBV6-1 combines with J gene TRBJ2-7, with 7 nucleotides matching TRBD2. V was clipped by 8 bases and J by 3 bases; unmatched bases: 1. Germline CDR1 is MNHNS and CDR2 is SASEGT. CDR3 length: 11 residues. CDR3 sequence: CASGRVYEQYF. CDR3 DNA sequence: TGTGCCAGCGGGAGGGTCTACGAGCAGTACTTC.

This clone is medium-sized (0.01 to 0.1%) in the sample. The gene calls are TRBV5-1 and TRBJ2-7, with 7 bases lining up with TRBD1. Per germline, CDR1 SGHRS and CDR2 YFSETQ. The CDR3 sequence is 13 residues long. Germline trimming cut 2 bases from V and 6 bases from J; bases unmatched to any gene: 5. Here the CDR3 reads CASSFRQGGEQYF. The DNA of the CDR3 is TGCGCCAGCAGCTTTAGACAGGGTGGCGAGCAGTACTTC.

This clone was seen ten or more times. The chain combines TRBV6-5 with TRBJ1-2, with D perhaps TRBD1 (5 bases). In germline, CDR1 is MNHEY, CDR2 SVGAGI. The CDR3 extends over 12 amino acids. Trimming removed 6 bases from V and 6 bases from J, with 11 bases in between. This CDR3 is CASSRGTHGYTF. CDR3 DNA sequence: TGTGCCAGCAGCCGAGGGACGCATGGCTACACCTTC.

The genes are TRBV14 and TRBJ1-4; 10 positions match TRBD1. Germline V gene sequence: CDR1 SGHDN, CDR2 FVKESK. The junction had 10 bases not matched to a gene; V was cut back by 4 bases and J by 5 bases. The CDR3 is made up of 17 amino acids. The CDR3 DNA sequence: TGTGCCAGCAGCCCTCCACCACCGGGACAGGGGAATGAAAAACTGTTTTTT. Encoded protein: CASSPPPPGQGNEKLFF.

The chain is built from TRBV7-2 and TRBJ2-7; D is unclear. V lost 7 bases and J lost 0, with 13 bases in between. Germline CDR1 is SGHTA and CDR2 is FQGNSA. There are 14 residues in the CDR3. The chain's CDR3 is CASTFEGPSYEQYF. CDR3 bases: TGTGCCAGCACCTTCGAAGGCCCCTCCTACGAGCAGTACTTC.

Only a few counts were recorded for this clone. The V call is TRBV30, the J call TRBJ2-6; D gene ambiguous. The ends were cut back, 3 bases at V and 0 bases at J, with 0 bases in the middle. The CDR3 is made up of 12 amino acids. Germline V gene data show CDR1 as GTSNPN and CDR2 as SVGIG (reference sequence). The CDR3 sequence is CAWSSGANVLTF. CDR3 sequence (DNA): TGTGCCTGGAGCTCTGGGGCCAACGTCCTGACTTTC. Variable domain in full (rest from reference TRBV30 and TRBJ2-6): SQTIHQWPATLVQPVGSPLSLECTVEGTSNPNLYWYRQAAGRGLQLLFYSVGIGQISSEVPQNLSASRPQDRQFILSSKKLLLSDSGFYLCAWSSGANVLTFGAGSRLTVL.

This clone was observed a few times. The chain carries TRBV6-6 and TRBJ1-5; D is undetermined. Germline assignment: CDR1 MNHNY and CDR2 SVGAGI (reference sequence). This CDR3 is 15 amino acids long. The ends were cut back, 6 bases at V and 0 bases at J, with 12 bases in the middle. Written as DNA, the CDR3 is TGTGCCAGCAGGGCTCCGGGCTATAGCAATCAGCCCCAGCATTTT. This sequence encodes CASRAPGYSNQPQHF.

CDR3 in DNA: TGTGCCAGTAGCGCTAGGGCCAGGGGGTCGTCCTATAATTCACCCCTCCACTTT. Its translation is CASSARARGSSYNSPLHF. The chain joins TRBV19 to TRBJ1-6, with 7 bases lining up with TRBD1. The germline V gene has CDR1 LNHDA and CDR2 SQIVND (reference sequence). V was pared by 6 bases and J by 1 base, with 12 bases of the junction left unmatched. The length of the CDR3 is 18 residues.

The CDR3 sequence: CASSLPGAGETQYF. For the CDR3, the DNA is TGCGCCAGCAGCTTACCAGGGGCGGGAGAGACCCAGTACTTC. The genes are TRBV5-1 and TRBJ2-5, with a possible D match to TRBD1 (6 bases). The germline V gene has CDR1 SGHRS and CDR2 YFSETQ. The V and J ends lost 2 bases and 4 bases respectively, with 12 bases between them. The CDR3 totals 14 residues. The whole variable domain, filled in from reference TRBV5-1 and TRBJ2-5, reads KAGVTQTPRYLIKTRGQQVTLSCSPISGHRSVSWYQQTPGQGLQFLFEYFSETQRNKGNFPGRFSGRQFSNSRSEMNVSTLELGDSALYLCASSLPGAGETQYFGPGTRLLVL.

The rearrangement uses TRBV11-3 and TRBJ1-1; the match to TRBD1 covers 9 bases. The J segment lost 5 bases and the V segment lost 6 bases, leaving 10 bases of the junction unmatched. Germline V gene sequence: CDR1 SGHNT, CDR2 YENEEA. The CDR3 consists of 15 residues. The CDR3 sequence is CASSQQGAVSTEAFF. CDR3 in DNA: TGTGCCAGCAGTCAACAGGGGGCAGTGAGTACTGAAGCTTTCTTT.

This clone appeared a few times. V and J are TRBV12-1 and TRBJ2-3; the table's D gene call, TRBD1, was not cross checked with the DNA. TRBV12-1 is flagged as a pseudogene. This CDR3 is built from 15 residues. Written as DNA, the CDR3 is TGTGCCAGCACCACGACAGGGGAGAAGACAGATACGCAGTATTTT. This sequence encodes CASTTTGEKTDTQYF.

V gene TRBV25-1 combines with J gene TRBJ2-7; D perhaps matches TRBD1 (6 bases). The CDR3 spans 15 residues. CDR1 MGHDK and CDR2 SYGVNS come from the germline V gene. Trimming removed 7 bases from V and 4 bases from J, with 20 bases in between. CDR3 DNA sequence: TGTGCCAGCAACTCTCACACAGGGTCATGGTACGAGCAGTACTTC. Amino acids: CASNSHTGSWYEQYF.

The genes are TRBV23-1 and TRBJ2-3; no definite D call. TRBV23-1 is recorded as an ORF, its role being uncertain. There are 16 residues in the CDR3. The V end lost 0 bases, the J end lost 6 bases, and 16 bases lay between the germline ends. The CDR3 bases are TGCGCCAGCAGTCAATCCCTTACTTTTGAGGCGGATACGCAGTATTTT. Its protein product is CASSQSLTFEADTQYF.

Worth noting for this clone: The conserved final phenylalanine or tryptophan is absent from the CDR3, which likely points to a read error. The V and J genes are TRBV6-1 and TRBJ1-3, with D perhaps TRBD1 (5 bases). V gave up 6 bases and J gave up 4 bases, with 16 bases separating them. The CDR3 runs 15 residues. The germline CDR1 and CDR2 sequences are MNHNS and SASEGT. Here the CDR3 DNA reads TGTGCCAGCAGGCGGACACTGACTAGGGGAAACACCATATATCTT. This sequence encodes CASRRTLTRGNTIYL.